The next 31 T cell receptor beta chains were all read from a single sample in a study of tumor-infiltrating lymphocytes in primary liver carcinoma. Unsorted bulk tissue, about 20-32 mg of it, served as the source for co-extraction of RNA and DNA. Production of TCR beta cDNA used around 0.45 ug total RNA together with a constant-region primer. Library construction for TCR beta comprised three nested multiplex PCR rounds performed with slightly modified ARM-PCR. Primers for the first two PCR rounds were TRBV1-TRBV30 forward primers and a C-beta reverse primer (approximately 10 cycles per round). Using its own MiXCR run on the multiplex PCR reads, TCRdb lists one record per CDR3 protein. This table holds about 21,000 distinct CDR3 sequences, roughly 70% found once. The sample taken for sequencing was liver tumor tissue from sampling region 1. Indicated subset: tumor region T1, superior pole. These TCRs come from a man aged 40-55 years with primary liver carcinoma and hepatitis B virus infection.

The chain joins TRBV4-1 to TRBJ1-4; D may be TRBD1 (5 bases). Trimming pared 8 bases from V and 1 base from J, leaving 23 bases between. CDR3 length: 18 amino acids. In germline, CDR1 is MGHRA, CDR2 YSYEKL. CDR3 coding DNA: TGCGCCAGCCAGAATAGGCAGGGTGGTATCGGAACTAATGAAAAACTGTTTTTT. Amino acid sequence: CASQNRQGGIGTNEKLFF.

The gene calls are TRBV12-2 and TRBJ2-3; the table's D call of TRBD2 was not tested on the DNA. TRBV12-2 is a pseudogene locus. The CDR3 runs 16 residues. DNA for the CDR3: TGTGCAAGTTGCCCCGGACAGCGGCAAAGTACAGATACGCAGTATTTT. This sequence encodes CASCPGQRQSTDTQYF.

Regarding this clonotype: An end of the junction does not agree with germline; a read error may underlie this. The chain couples TRBV11-2 to TRBJ2-5; 8 nucleotides match TRBD2. In germline, CDR1 is SGHAT, CDR2 FQNNGV. The CDR3 has 16 residues. This CDR3 reads CVSSQTPGGGKGTQYF. CDR3 coding DNA: TGTGTCAGCAGCCAGACTCCCGGCGGGGGGAAAGGGACCCAGTACTTC.

With regard to this clonotype: The missing conserved phenylalanine or tryptophan at the end of this CDR3 makes a read error likely. This chain connects TRBV24-1 to TRBJ2-7, with D maybe TRBD1 (5 bases). Germline V CDR1 and CDR2: KGHDR, SFDVKD. The CDR3 is 12 amino acids. The CDR3 sequence: CATSAQGYEQYL. The CDR3 DNA sequence: TGTGCCACTAGTGCCCAGGGCTACGAGCAGTACCTC.

J is TRBJ2-7 and V is TRBV11-2, with D possibly TRBD1 on 5 matching bases. CDR3 length equals 14 residues. The V gene lost 7 bases and the J gene lost 3 bases, with 16 bases spanning the gap. Germline CDR1 SGHAT, CDR2 FQNNGV. CDR3 region: CASNLTDTVYEQYF. The CDR3, as DNA: TGTGCCAGCAATTTAACGGACACTGTCTACGAGCAGTACTTC.

In the case of this clonotype: At one boundary the junction diverges from the germline segment, which might be a read error. This chain connects TRBV29-1 to TRBJ2-1; D is possibly TRBD1 (6 bases). The CDR3 sequence is 14 residues long. Per germline, CDR1 SQVTM and CDR2 ANQGSEA. The DNA of the CDR3 is TGCAACGGGATCGGACAGAGGACCTACAATGAGCAGTTATTC. Its translation: CNGIGQRTYNEQLF.

Concerning this clonotype itself: Sequence at one end of the junction differs from germline and may be a read error. The chain recombines TRBV11-2 with TRBJ2-1; 7 nucleotides line up with TRBD2. Germline values: CDR1 SGHAT, CDR2 FQNNGV. The CDR3 is 18 residues long. The CDR3, as DNA: TGTGCCAGCAGCTTAGATCAGTGGACTAGTGACTCCTACGATGAGCAGTTCTTC. Translating gives CASSLDQWTSDSYDEQFF.

Concerning this clonotype: No DNA is shown, since the ends of the CDR3 on it are uncertain; the CDR3 is the one TCRdb lists. The rearrangement links TRBV11-2 to TRBJ1-2. Germline CDR1 SGHAT, CDR2 FQNNGV. Both ends counted, the CDR3 spans 13 residues. The CDR3 is CASSLGANYGCTF.

This clonotype occurred many times. One end of the junction is discordant with germline, which a read error may explain. The V gene is TRBV11-2, the J gene TRBJ2-1; D remains ambiguous. The CDR3 is made up of 13 amino acids. Germline lookup yields CDR1 SGHAT and CDR2 FQNNGV. CDR3 sequence reads: CASGLNDAYEQFF. The CDR3 DNA follows: TGTGCCAGCGGCTTAAATGATGCCTATGAACAGTTCTTC. The full variable domain, its missing parts supplied by reference TRBV11-2 and TRBJ2-1, is EAGVAQSPRYKIIEKRQSVAFWCNPISGHATLYWYQQILGQGPKLLIQFQNNGVVDDSQLPKDRFSAERLKGVDSTLKIQPAKLEDSAVYLCASGLNDAYEQFFGPGTRLTVL.

This clonotype was recorded at least ten times. The junction departs from germline at one end; a sequencing error may be responsible. The chain links TRBV11-3 to TRBJ2-1; TRBD2 aligns across 9 bases. Germline-derived CDR1 and CDR2 are SGHNT and YENEEA. This CDR3 is 14 amino acids long. Here the CDR3 reads CASSRLADGNEEFF. CDR3 bases: TGTGCCAGCAGCCGACTAGCGGACGGGAATGAGGAGTTCTTC.

On this clonotype itself: A read error is likely, as this CDR3 ends without the conserved phenylalanine or tryptophan. The chain couples TRBV28 to TRBJ2-7; either TRBD1 or TRBD2 may supply D (5 bases each). V dropped 7 bases and J dropped 1 base, with 17 bases sitting between them. The CDR3 spans 15 residues. Germline CDR1 is MDHEN and CDR2 is SYDVKM. CDR3 DNA sequence: TGTGCCAGCACTAGGGGACGGCAGGATTCCTACGAGCAGTACCTC. Its protein is CASTRGRQDSYEQYL.

Worth noting for this clonotype: A read error is likely, as this CDR3 ends without the conserved phenylalanine or tryptophan. The V and J genes are TRBV4-1 and TRBJ2-1, with D unresolved. CDR1 and CDR2 (germline): MGHRA, YSYEKL. This CDR3 is built from 15 residues. CDR3 sequence (DNA): TGCGCCAGCAGCCCGCTCGGTGACAACAACAATGTGCAGTTCTCC. It translates to CASSPLGDNNNVQFS.

Many counts were recorded for this clonotype. The CDR3 sequence is CASSLVGGPSNEQFF. The CDR3 DNA is TGTGCCAGCAGCTTAGTGGGAGGGCCGTCTAATGAGCAGTTCTTC. The chain links TRBV13 to TRBJ2-1, with TRBD2 identical over 7 bases. Germline trimming cut 1 base from V and 7 bases from J; bases unmatched to any gene: 7. The CDR3 is made up of 15 amino acids. Looked up from germline, CDR1 is PRHDT and CDR2 is FYEKMQ (reference sequence). Complete variable domain (other parts from reference TRBV13 and TRBJ2-1): AAGVIQSPRHLIKEKRETATLKCYPIPRHDTVYWYQQGPGQDPQFLISFYEKMQSDKGSIPDRFSAQQFSDYHSELNMSSLELGDSALYFCASSLVGGPSNEQFFGPGTRLTVL.

Notes on this clonotype: A read error may account for a junction end that differs from germline. The chain has TRBV6-5 and TRBJ2-7; 7 bases fit TRBD1. The CDR3 extends over 16 amino acids. In germline, CDR1 is MNHEY, CDR2 SVGAGI. The CDR3 loop reads CASRPGQAASSHEQYF. In DNA, the CDR3 is TGTGCCAGCAGGCCCGGACAGGCAGCATCCTCTCACGAGCAGTACTTT.

V is TRBV6-2 or TRBV6-3 and J is TRBJ2-1; D is ambiguous. The CDR3 covers 15 residues. Germline V gene data show CDR1 as MNHEY and CDR2 as SVGEGT. In nucleotides, the CDR3 is TGTGCTAACAGTTTAATGCCAAGCTCCTACAATGAGCAGTTCTTC. This gives the protein CANSLMPSSYNEQFF.

For this clonotype: Relative to the germline gene, one junction end is altered; a read error may explain this. J is TRBJ2-7 and V is TRBV4-1, with 7 bases lining up with TRBD2. The germline gives CDR1 MGHRA, CDR2 YSYEKL. The CDR3 contains 16 residues. DNA for the CDR3: TGCGCCAGCAGTCAATACCTAGCGGAGCCACCTTACGAGCAATACTTC. This encodes CASSQYLAEPPYEQYF.

The table lists this clonotype with many counts. With a much larger clone just one base away, this may be a read error. J is TRBJ1-3 and V is TRBV7-8; the D is unclear. This CDR3 has 15 amino acids. CDR1 is SGHVS and CDR2 is FQNEAQ in the germline V gene. The CDR3 is CASRSDTYSGSTIYF. Written as DNA, the CDR3 is TGTGCCAGCAGAAGCGACACGTACTCTGGAAGCACCATATATTTT.

As concerns this clonotype: One end of the junction is discordant with germline, which a read error may explain. This chain connects TRBV11-2 to TRBJ2-7; no clear D gene. CDR1 is SGHAT and CDR2 is FQNNGV in the germline V gene. This CDR3 comprises 11 residues. CDR3 loop: CASRLRSEQYF. The CDR3 nucleotides read TGTGCCAGCCGCTTACGCAGTGAGCAGTACTTC.

A word on this clonotype: One end of the junction fails to match germline, which may point to a read error. This chain joins TRBV4-1 and TRBJ1-6; 9 bases map to TRBD1. This CDR3 region has 16 residues. Per germline, CDR1 MGHRA and CDR2 YSYEKL. In DNA form, the CDR3 reads TGCGTCAGCAGCCACCATCTACAGGGGGCGGATTCACCCCTCCATTTT. It is translated as CVSSHHLQGADSPLHF.

The J gene is TRBJ2-7, the V gene TRBV29-1; D is unresolved. CDR3 length equals 12 residues. Germline V CDR1 and CDR2: SQVTM, ANQGSEA. CDR3 in amino acids: CRVRAVGSKQYF. The CDR3, as DNA: TGCAGAGTTAGGGCGGTAGGTTCAAAGCAGTACTTC.

By share, this clonotype ranks as medium-sized. The chain joins TRBV5-5 to TRBJ1-2; D is unresolved. The germline gives CDR1 SGHKS, CDR2 YYEKEE (reference sequence). The CDR3 is 12 amino acids. Trimming took off 0 bases at V and 7 bases at J, with 7 bases between the two ends. For the CDR3, the DNA is TGTGCCAGCAGCTTGGTCGGGTCTGGCTACACCTTC. This sequence encodes CASSLVGSGYTF.

Remarks on this clonotype: The junction differs from germline at one of its ends, possibly a read error. The chain carries TRBV11-2 and TRBJ2-1; 7 bases match TRBD2. The CDR3 has 16 residues. Germline loops: CDR1 SGHAT, CDR2 FQNNGV. This CDR3 is CASIPFSSGKDGGQFF. As DNA, the CDR3 is TGCGCCAGCATCCCTTTCTCCAGCGGGAAGGATGGTGGGCAGTTCTTC.

In the case of this clonotype: The junction shows a germline mismatch at one end, possibly a read error. The chain employs TRBV11-2 and TRBJ1-1; no reliable D call. The CDR3 consists of 14 residues. Per the germline V gene, CDR1 is SGHAT and CDR2 is FQNNGV. The CDR3 DNA sequence: TGTACCAGCAGCTTAACTGCCTTCGACACTGAAGCTCTCTTT. Its translation: CTSSLTAFDTEALF.

As to this clonotype: One end of the junction varies from germline; a read error may be responsible. The V gene is TRBV4-1, the J gene TRBJ2-1; the D gene is possibly TRBD2 (6 bases). Germline values: CDR1 MGHRA, CDR2 YSYEKL. This CDR3 has 15 residues. The CDR3 sequence is CASSQSSGWNNKQSF. DNA of the CDR3: TGCGCTAGCAGCCAAAGTAGCGGATGGAACAATAAGCAGTCCTTC.

This clonotype was observed a single time. The missing conserved phenylalanine or tryptophan at the end of this CDR3 makes a read error likely. The V gene is TRBV7-9, the J gene TRBJ1-1; 8 positions agree with TRBD1. The CDR3 is 15 amino acids. The germline CDR1 and CDR2 sequences are SEHNR and FQNEAQ (reference sequence). The CDR3, as DNA: TGTGCCAACAGCTTTGCCGGGACAGGCGATGCTGAAGCTTTCTTA. Amino acid sequence: CANSFAGTGDAEAFL.

This clonotype was recorded many times. The chain is built from TRBV5-1 and TRBJ2-2; D uncertain. The V gene's germline CDR1 is SGHRS and CDR2 YFSETQ. V lost 2 bases, J lost 0 bases, and 5 bases lay in between. The CDR3 runs to 14 residues. CDR3 in amino acids: CASSLSANTGELFF. CDR3 in DNA: TGCGCCAGCAGCTTATCAGCGAACACCGGGGAGCTGTTTTTT. The full variable domain, in which reference TRBV5-1 and TRBJ2-2 provide the parts outside the CDR3, is KAGVTQTPRYLIKTRGQQVTLSCSPISGHRSVSWYQQTPGQGLQFLFEYFSETQRNKGNFPGRFSGRQFSNSRSEMNVSTLELGDSALYLCASSLSANTGELFFGEGSRLTVL.

In its sample, this clonotype was seen once. This chain uses TRBV6-5 with TRBJ2-5, with TRBD1 matching over 10 bases. V lost 11 bases and J lost 7; bases outside the gene matches: 10. CDR3 size: 13 residues. From germline, CDR1 is MNHEY and CDR2 SVGAGI. DNA for the CDR3: TGTGCCCTCAGTATCGACAGGGGGCTGACCCAGTACTTC. It codes for CALSIDRGLTQYF.

The chain links TRBV7-9 to TRBJ1-1; D is uncertain. Germline CDR1 SEHNR, CDR2 FQNEAQ (reference sequence). The CDR3 has 13 amino acids. CDR3 DNA sequence: TGTATCAGCAGCAGACTCTTGAACACTGAAGCTTTCTTT. This sequence encodes CISSRLLNTEAFF.

A note on this clonotype: The junction departs from the called germline gene at one end, perhaps through a read error. This chain links TRBV12-3 or TRBV12-4 with TRBJ1-5; D not resolved. The CDR3 contains 15 residues. CDR3 nucleotide sequence: TGCGCCGGCAGTCTTGGGCAAGCAAGCAATCAGCCCCAGCATTTT. It codes for CAGSLGQASNQPQHF.

About this clonotype itself: A read error is likely, as this CDR3 ends without the conserved phenylalanine or tryptophan. The chain employs TRBV24-1 and TRBJ2-5; D remains ambiguous. The CDR3 is made up of 17 amino acids. The germline V gene has CDR1 KGHDR and CDR2 SFDVKD. The CDR3 is CASSDLKDPRIQETQYS. As DNA, the CDR3 is TGTGCCTCCAGTGATTTGAAGGACCCCCGAATTCAAGAGACCCAGTACTCC.

This clonotype was counted once. At one of its ends the junction is not consistent with the germline gene, which may arise from a read error. The CDR3, as DNA: TGTGCCGGCAGCGCACGTTTTGAGCCCCAGCATTTT. Its protein product is CAGSARFEPQHF. The V gene is TRBV7-9, the J gene TRBJ1-5; D unclear. This CDR3 contains 12 residues. Germline V gives CDR1 SEHNR, CDR2 FQNEAQ (reference sequence). Full variable domain (remainder filled in from reference TRBV7-9 and TRBJ1-5): DTGVSQNPRHKITKRGQNVTFRCDPISEHNRLYWYRQTLGQGPEFLTYFQNEAQLEKSRLLSDRFSAERPKGSFSTLEIQRTEQGDSAMYLCAGSARFEPQHFGDGTRLSIL.